These 31 T cell receptor beta chains share one sample of origin, sequenced in a study of T cell responses to AZD1222 COVID-19 vaccine. Method: immunoSEQ multiplex PCR; TCRdb's copy keeps in-frame clones and lacks some. The profile shows 110,000 to 150,000 clones, more than 80% of them singletons. Sample: peripheral blood, taken on day 0 of AZD1222 vaccination. These receptors were obtained from an adult in good health.

CDR3 sequence reads: CASSTRDRVSTEAFF. The CDR3 DNA sequence: TGTGCCAGTAGTACCCGGGACAGGGTCTCCACTGAAGCTTTCTTT. This chain joins TRBV19 and TRBJ1-1, with 9 bases identical to TRBD1. Trimming took 4 bases from V and 4 from J; bases not matched to a gene: 7. The CDR3 is 15 amino acids. Per germline, CDR1 LNHDA and CDR2 SQIVND (reference sequence).

The chain couples TRBV6-6 to TRBJ2-7, with a possible D match to TRBD1 (6 bases). Per germline, CDR1 MNHNY and CDR2 SVGAGI (reference sequence). The CDR3 covers 13 residues. V gave up 2 bases and J gave up 5 bases, with 10 bases separating them. In nucleotides, the CDR3 is TGTGCCAGCAGTTACGGGGGCCGGCACGAGCAGTACTTC. Protein: CASSYGGRHEQYF.

V usage is TRBV4-3 and J usage is TRBJ1-6, with unresolved D. The CDR3 runs 19 residues. Trimming left V 8 bases short and J 0 bases short, with 23 bases between. Looked up from germline, CDR1 is LGHNA and CDR2 is YSLEER. The CDR3 protein is CASPRTQRCRSSYNSPLHF. The CDR3 region has the DNA TGCGCCAGCCCTAGGACTCAGCGATGTAGGAGCTCCTATAATTCACCCCTCCACTTT.

This clone was seen only once. The V call is TRBV5-6, the J call TRBJ1-6; possibly TRBD1 for D (5 bases). The CDR3 is 12 residues long. The V end lost 1 base, the J end lost 13 bases, and 9 bases lay between the germline ends. CDR1 is SGHDT, CDR2 YYEEEE, per germline. CDR3 sequence (DNA): TGTGCCAGCAGCTTGAGAGGGGACCCCCTCCACTTT. As protein: CASSLRGDPLHF.

The rearrangement uses TRBV7-2 and TRBJ2-5, with 8 positions matching TRBD1. The germline V gene has CDR1 SGHTA and CDR2 FQGNSA. The CDR3 length is 17 residues. V gave up 4 bases and J gave up 4 bases; unmatched junction bases: 14. CDR3 bases: TGTGCCAGCAGCTCTAGTCGGACAGGGAGGAGGTCAGAGACCCAGTACTTC. Residues: CASSSSRTGRRSETQYF.

This clone occurred once. The chain recombines TRBV19 with TRBJ1-5; no firm D call. In germline, CDR1 is LNHDA, CDR2 SQIVND (reference sequence). The V gene lost 5 bases and the J gene lost 0 bases, with 11 bases spanning the gap. The CDR3 runs to 15 residues. The CDR3 here is CASSPGQDSNQPQHF. CDR3 DNA: TGTGCCAGTAGTCCCGGTCAGGATAGCAATCAGCCCCAGCATTTT.

The gene calls are TRBV18 and TRBJ1-4; tentative D call: TRBD1 (6 bases). Trimming cost V 11 bases and J 0 bases, with 25 bases left between them. This CDR3 has 18 residues. From germline, CDR1 is KGHSH and CDR2 LQKENI. The CDR3 DNA is TGTGCCCGCTTCCCTCACCCGCGGACAGATCCAACTAATGAAAAACTGTTTTTT. This gives the protein CARFPHPRTDPTNEKLFF. The full variable domain, its missing parts supplied by reference TRBV18 and TRBJ1-4, is NAGVMQNPRHLVRRRGQEARLRCSPMKGHSHVYWYRQLPEEGLKFMVYLQKENIIDESGMPKERFSAEFPKEGPSILRIQQVVRGDSAAYFCARFPHPRTDPTNEKLFFGSGTQLSVL.

This chain uses TRBV5-1 with TRBJ1-6; TRBD1 aligns across 8 bases. The CDR3 contains 16 residues. Germline V gene data show CDR1 as SGHRS and CDR2 as YFSETQ. The V and J ends lost 5 bases and 10 bases, in that order; junction bases with no gene match: 14. CDR3 sequence reads: CASRLNAGGAGSPLHF. CDR3 bases: TGCGCCAGCAGACTAAACGCAGGGGGCGCGGGCTCACCCCTCCACTTT.

The chain has TRBV6-6 and TRBJ1-6; 9 bases match TRBD1. The V gene end was trimmed by 5 bases and the J gene end by 1 base; junction bases not matched to a gene: 15. This CDR3 is 20 amino acids long. The germline V gene has CDR1 MNHNY and CDR2 SVGAGI (reference sequence). The DNA of the CDR3 is TGTGCCAGCAGTCGTTGGACCACAGGGGGCGAGTGGTCCTATAATTCACCCCTCCACTTT. Translating gives CASSRWTTGGEWSYNSPLHF.

This chain connects TRBV4-1 to TRBJ2-1; TRBD2 aligns across 7 bases. The CDR3 length is 16 residues. CDR1 and CDR2 from the germline V gene are MGHRA and YSYEKL. Trimming removed 5 bases from V and 3 bases from J; junction bases left unmatched: 10. The CDR3 reads CASSATELADYNEQFF. The DNA for the CDR3 is TGCGCCAGCAGCGCCACCGAGCTAGCGGACTACAATGAGCAGTTCTTC.

The chain employs TRBV27 and TRBJ1-2, with 8 bases lining up with TRBD1. Germline V CDR1 and CDR2: MNHEY, SMNVEV (reference sequence). The CDR3 length is 14 residues. J lost 4 bases, V lost 5 bases, and 6 bases had no gene match. The CDR3 DNA reads TGTGCCAGCAGTCCTCAGGGGGCCGGCTATGGCTACACCTTC. As protein: CASSPQGAGYGYTF.

The genes are TRBV4-1 and TRBJ1-5, with D perhaps matching TRBD1 (6 bases). V was cut by 0 bases and J by 1 base, with 13 bases left in between. Germline CDR1 MGHRA, CDR2 YSYEKL. The CDR3 sequence is 17 residues long. CDR3 DNA sequence: TGCGCCAGCAGCCAAGAAAGTTCGAGGGGGAGCAATCAGCCCCAGCATTTT. It is translated as CASSQESSRGSNQPQHF.

The gene calls are TRBV7-2 and TRBJ2-5, with D tentatively TRBD2 (5 bases). Trimming stripped 5 bases from V and 9 bases from J, with 22 bases between. Germline-derived CDR1 and CDR2 are SGHTA and FQGNSA. This CDR3 has 15 amino acids. CDR3 amino acids: CASSPDPGRERPQYF. The DNA for the CDR3 is TGTGCCAGCAGCCCAGACCCGGGAAGGGAAAGGCCCCAGTACTTC.

This clone was counted a single time. The gene calls are TRBV5-1 and TRBJ1-5; tentative D call: TRBD1 (5 bases). Germline V lookup: CDR1 SGHRS, CDR2 YFSETQ. CDR3 length: 15 residues. V was pared by 0 bases and J by 9 bases, with 16 bases between. The CDR3: CASSLGDPEGLPQHF. The CDR3 DNA reads as TGCGCCAGCAGCTTGGGGGACCCTGAGGGGCTGCCCCAGCATTTT.

This clone was seen only once. The chain employs TRBV6-1 and TRBJ1-2; a possible D gene is TRBD1 (5 bases). Trimming pared 1 base from V and 8 bases from J, leaving 17 bases between. CDR3 length: 15 amino acids. Per the germline V gene, CDR1 is MNHNS and CDR2 is SASEGT. The CDR3 spells CASSEVGRDLLGYTF. CDR3 DNA sequence: TGTGCCAGCAGTGAAGTCGGCAGGGACTTATTGGGCTACACCTTC.

J is TRBJ1-1 and V is TRBV5-5; D might be TRBD1 (5 bases). V gave up 0 bases and J gave up 5 bases, with 11 bases separating them. Per germline, CDR1 SGHKS and CDR2 YYEKEE (reference sequence). CDR3 length equals 14 residues. CDR3: CASSLAGGNTEAFF. The CDR3 region has the DNA TGTGCCAGCAGCTTGGCCGGGGGAAATACTGAAGCTTTCTTT.

V and J are TRBV6-6 and TRBJ1-1, with D possibly matching TRBD1 (5 bases). CDR3 size: 13 residues. V was trimmed by 5 bases and J by 1 base, leaving 8 bases between them. Looked up from germline, CDR1 is MNHNY and CDR2 is SVGAGI (reference sequence). The CDR3 here is CASSDGQNTEAFF. The CDR3 DNA sequence: TGTGCCAGCAGTGACGGACAGAACACTGAAGCTTTCTTT.

The chain uses TRBV6-5 and TRBJ1-1; a weak D match, TRBD1 (5 bases). The CDR3 sequence is 15 residues long. In germline, CDR1 is MNHEY, CDR2 SVGAGI. With 4 bases removed from V and 0 bases from J, the gap between germline ends came to 12 bases. CDR3 DNA sequence: TGTGCCAGCAGTTCCCCGGGACGGGTGAACACTGAAGCTTTCTTT. Translation gives CASSSPGRVNTEAFF.

This clone showed up just a few times. The chain carries TRBV4-3 and TRBJ2-3, with D perhaps assigned TRBD1 or TRBD2 (5 bases each). The V gene's germline CDR1 is LGHNA and CDR2 YSLEER. CDR3 length equals 17 residues. Trimming removed 4 bases from V and 2 bases from J, with 19 bases in between. The DNA of the CDR3 is TGCGCCAGCAGCCTCTCCCTGGGCCAGGGAGTCACAGATACGCAGTATTTT. This sequence encodes CASSLSLGQGVTDTQYF.

The chain combines TRBV5-6 with TRBJ2-3, with 10 bases that match TRBD2. The CDR3 consists of 18 residues. The junction had 15 bases not matched to a gene; V was cut back by 4 bases and J by 4 bases. Per the germline V gene, CDR1 is SGHDT and CDR2 is YYEEEE. The DNA of the CDR3 is TGTGCCAGCAGCGGAACCCTCGGGCTAGCGGGAGAGGCAGATACGCAGTATTTT. Translating gives CASSGTLGLAGEADTQYF.

This rearrangement joins TRBV5-8 to TRBJ1-5; D is unresolved. The V end was cut by 3 bases, the J end by 7 bases, with 17 bases between. The CDR3 length is 15 residues. Per the germline V gene, CDR1 is SGHTS and CDR2 is YDEGEE. The CDR3 sequence: CASSYWVRTKQPQHF. CDR3 DNA sequence: TGTGCCAGCAGCTACTGGGTCCGTACAAAGCAGCCCCAGCATTTT.

The chain is built from TRBV7-2 and TRBJ2-1, with TRBD1 identical over 9 bases. V dropped 7 bases and J dropped 7; count of bases not matched to a gene: 14. Germline V gene lookup returns CDR1 SGHTA and CDR2 FQGNSA. CDR3 size: 16 residues. The CDR3 loop reads CASTYSRDRVRNEQFF. CDR3 sequence (DNA): TGTGCCAGCACCTATTCCCGGGACAGGGTTCGAAATGAGCAGTTCTTC.

The chain has TRBV6-1 and TRBJ1-6; 7 positions agree with TRBD1. V shed 2 bases and J 8 bases; nucleotides not matched to a gene: 6. From germline, CDR1 is MNHNS and CDR2 SASEGT. This CDR3 spans 15 amino acids. The CDR3 bases are TGTGCCAGCAGTGAACAGGAGGGGGCCTATTCACCCCTCCACTTT. It is translated as CASSEQEGAYSPLHF.

The rearrangement joins TRBV7-2 to TRBJ1-1, with 10 bases identical to TRBD1. Trimming cost V 2 bases and J 4 bases; bases outside gene matches: 4. Germline CDR1 SGHTA, CDR2 FQGNSA. The CDR3 has 15 residues. The CDR3 DNA is TGTGCCAGCAGCTTAACGGACAGGGGGAGCACTGAAGCTTTCTTT. Its translation is CASSLTDRGSTEAFF.

This rearrangement joins TRBV6-5 to TRBJ1-1; 8 positions agree with TRBD1. After removal of 6 bases from V and 0 bases from J, the junction contained 6 bases not matched to a gene. The length of the CDR3 is 15 residues. CDR1 is MNHEY, CDR2 SVGAGI, per germline. CDR3 region: CASRTRDRLNTEAFF. The DNA of the CDR3 is TGTGCCAGCAGGACCAGGGACAGGCTGAACACTGAAGCTTTCTTT.

The chain links TRBV7-8 to TRBJ1-2; D perhaps matches TRBD1 (6 bases). V shed 5 bases and J shed 2 bases, with 24 bases lying between them. CDR3 length: 18 residues. The germline V gene encodes CDR1 SGHVS and CDR2 FQNEAQ. CDR3 DNA sequence: TGTGCCAGCAGCGATAGATCCAACCGGGACACAAACAACTATGGCTACACCTTC. This encodes CASSDRSNRDTNNYGYTF.

This chain links TRBV4-1 with TRBJ2-1, with D tentatively TRBD1 or TRBD2 (5 bases each). The CDR3 loop spans 17 amino acids. The germline CDR1 and CDR2 sequences are MGHRA and YSYEKL. Trimming took off 0 bases at V and 4 bases at J, with 16 bases between the two ends. CDR3 residues: CASSQDNGGRSYNEQFF. The CDR3, as DNA: TGCGCCAGCAGCCAAGATAATGGGGGAAGGTCTTACAATGAGCAGTTCTTC.

The chain couples TRBV6-4 to TRBJ1-6; D is uncertain. V dropped 2 bases and J dropped 13 bases, with 15 bases sitting between them. This CDR3 region has 14 residues. From germline, CDR1 is MRHNA and CDR2 SNTAGT. The DNA for the CDR3 is TGTGCCAGCAGTGACGAGGGAGGGCGAGGGCCCCTCCACTTT. The encoded protein is CASSDEGGRGPLHF.

This chain's CDR3 is CATSPRDGSYEQYF. CDR3 DNA: TGTGCCACCAGCCCCCGGGACGGATCCTACGAGCAGTACTTC. The chain carries TRBV15 and TRBJ2-7, with D possibly being TRBD1 or TRBD2 (5 bases each). Trimming took 5 bases from V and 1 from J, leaving 12 bases between them. The CDR3 consists of 14 residues. Germline CDR1 and CDR2: LNHNV and YYDKDF (reference sequence).

The chain links TRBV7-3 to TRBJ2-2, with 11 nucleotides matching TRBD2. There are 18 residues in the CDR3. Losses at the gene ends were 1 base for V and 7 bases for J; bases not matched to a gene: 11. The germline gives CDR1 SGHTA, CDR2 FQGTGA. Here the CDR3 reads CASSLSLTSGNFGGELFF. The CDR3 coding sequence is TGTGCCAGCAGCTTAAGTCTGACTAGCGGGAATTTCGGCGGGGAGCTGTTTTTT.

The chain uses TRBV9 and TRBJ1-3; a weak D match, TRBD1 (6 bases). The germline CDR1 and CDR2 sequences are SGDLS and YYNGEE. CDR3 length: 16 residues. V dropped 3 bases and J dropped 0 bases, with 13 bases sitting between them. The CDR3 DNA sequence: TGTGCCAGCAGCGCCAGGGGAGGACCCTCTGGAAACACCATATATTTT. Amino acids: CASSARGGPSGNTIYF.